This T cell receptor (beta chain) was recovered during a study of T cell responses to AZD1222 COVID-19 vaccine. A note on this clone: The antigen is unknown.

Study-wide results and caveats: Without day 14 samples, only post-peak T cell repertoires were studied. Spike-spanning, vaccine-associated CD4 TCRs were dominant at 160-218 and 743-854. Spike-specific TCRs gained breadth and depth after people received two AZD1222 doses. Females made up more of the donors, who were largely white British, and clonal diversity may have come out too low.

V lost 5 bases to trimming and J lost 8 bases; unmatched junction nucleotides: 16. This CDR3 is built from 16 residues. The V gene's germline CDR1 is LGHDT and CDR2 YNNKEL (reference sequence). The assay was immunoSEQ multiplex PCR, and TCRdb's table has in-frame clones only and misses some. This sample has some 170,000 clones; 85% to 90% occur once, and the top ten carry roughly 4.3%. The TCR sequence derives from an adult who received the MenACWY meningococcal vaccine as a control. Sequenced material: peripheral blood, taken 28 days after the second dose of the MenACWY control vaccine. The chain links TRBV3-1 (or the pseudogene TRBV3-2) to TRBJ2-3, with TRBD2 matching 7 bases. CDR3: CASSRISGPNGGTQYF. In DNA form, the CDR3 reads TGTGCCAGCAGCAGAATTAGCGGGCCGAATGGCGGTACGCAGTATTTT.